This TCR beta chain was recovered during a study of T cells after yellow fever vaccination. Regarding the study as a whole: A limited proportion of clonotypes was detected within both the CD4 and CD8 compartments. The study re-detected most primary-vaccination clones after the booster (96% CD4, roughly 85% CD8).

V dropped 0 bases and J dropped 8; count of bases not matched to a gene: 7. The germline V gene has CDR1 MNHEY and CDR2 SVGAGI. This CDR3 has 16 amino acids. Template switching by 5'RACE produced TCR cDNA, adding a universal primer site and UMIs. TCRdb re-called the 5' RACE reads with MiXCR, one entry per CDR3 protein. The sample lists some 260,000 distinct CDR3 sequences, around 4.9% occurring once. There are many counts of this clonotype. Its specificity is unknown. The chain has TRBV6-5 and TRBJ2-3, with 11 bases aligning to TRBD2. This clonotype was sampled from a man younger than 35 who received the YFV17D yellow fever vaccine. This specimen consisted of CD4+ T cells sorted from PBMCs, obtained on the day of the yellow fever booster vaccination. For the CDR3, the DNA is TGTGCCAGCAGTTACTCCCCTAGCGGGGGGCCAGGTACGCAGTATTTT. Translation gives CASSYSPSGGPGTQYF.